The rows below give T cell receptor beta chains drawn from one sample of a study of early T cells in non-severe SARS-CoV-2 infection. A single record per CDR3 protein comes from TCRdb applying MiXCR to the 5' RACE reads. Among over 95,000 distinct CDR3 sequences, roughly 15% were seen once, and the ten largest hold 1.3%. Input material: whole blood. These receptors were obtained from an adult who was a healthcare worker with PCR-confirmed SARS-CoV-2 infection or an uninfected control (not recorded which). Each CDR3 is given without its conserved first and last residue.

j_call v_call cdr3_aa
TRBJ1-2 TRBV28 ATGPSNYGYT
TRBJ2-7 TRBV7-2 ASSLIGTASYEQY
TRBJ2-3 TRBV7-2 ASSPRGVDTQY
TRBJ2-6 TRBV5-6 ASIREAGANVLT
TRBJ2-5 TRBV19 ASSSLAGTQETQY
TRBJ1-4 TRBV6-5 ASRNDRELF
TRBJ2-7 TRBV28 ASSLGAGPYEQY
TRBJ2-2 TRBV7-6 ASRQTSGGARELF
TRBJ2-7 TRBV6-6 ACSLADSSYEQY
TRBJ2-2 TRBV28 ASSLSLGELF
TRBJ2-7 TRBV11-2 ASSSTTGTGNRYEQY
TRBJ1-2 TRBV7-2 ASTLVGAAGGYT
TRBJ2-1 TRBV4-3 ASSQDLAAPRKGNEQF
TRBJ1-3 TRBV6-2/TRBV6-3 ASSPMRLEGNTIY
TRBJ1-1 TRBV30 AWSVDQGTEAF
TRBJ2-1 TRBV28 AIVPGFRRYNEQF
TRBJ1-5 TRBV21-1 ASSKGGGICNQPQH
TRBJ1-1 TRBV5-1 ASTAVRGDTEAF
TRBJ2-5 TRBV20-1 SARDLDPGSADPQETQY
TRBJ2-7 TRBV7-2 ASSGYLSTYEQY
TRBJ1-5 TRBV2 ASSGALGQPQH
TRBJ2-3 TRBV7-2 ASSLLGQASTDTQY
TRBJ2-2 TRBV2 ASSGSSGNTGELF
TRBJ2-1 TRBV5-1 ASSSEKTSSYNEQF
TRBJ2-5 TRBV20-1 SPGQGAAQETQY
TRBJ2-5 TRBV27 ASSLGQGAETQY
TRBJ1-1 TRBV5-1 ASSVDPLNTEAF
TRBJ2-3 TRBV20-1 SATGGRGSTDTQY
TRBJ1-2 TRBV11-2 ASSLGADTSNYGYT
TRBJ1-2 TRBV27 ASSSGTGDYDYT
TRBJ2-1 TRBV29-1 SVGGRGYNEQF
TRBJ2-1 TRBV19 ASSPLTYNEQF
TRBJ2-7 TRBV7-8 ASSEQLYEQY
TRBJ2-1 TRBV6-1 ASSEFAGGYNEQF
TRBJ1-1 TRBV28 ATGRVEAF
TRBJ2-3 TRBV6-1 ASSEARTSGADTQY
TRBJ1-1 TRBV7-9 ASSPSGPTEAF
TRBJ1-2 TRBV19 ASSIKAGNYGYT
TRBJ1-1 TRBV18 ASSPPSGDTEAF
TRBJ1-2 TRBV9 ASGSRSGYT
TRBJ2-1 TRBV30 AWSVRRDEQF
TRBJ1-1 TRBV5-5 ASSLGPDRNTEAF
TRBJ2-7 TRBV9 ASSVEGSADYEQY
TRBJ2-7 TRBV19 ASSNTGASGGTYEQY
TRBJ1-3 TRBV27 ASSLHGGSAGNTIY
TRBJ1-2 TRBV19 ASSTSPGGYGYT
TRBJ2-5 TRBV13 ASSTLARETQY
TRBJ1-5 TRBV6-2/TRBV6-3 ASTPIGTGDQPQH
TRBJ2-3 TRBV7-2 ASTKGASGRTDTQY
TRBJ1-4 TRBV20-1 SASAGAEEKLF
TRBJ2-3 TRBV7-2 AGSFATSRTDTQY
TRBJ2-5 TRBV12-5 ASGLRQDQETQY
TRBJ2-7 TRBV11-2 ASSDPHWNSYEQY
TRBJ2-3 TRBV19 ASSADRRSTDTQY